This is a list of T cell receptor beta chains from one sample in a study of T cell changes during pregnancy in multiple sclerosis. Generated by immunoSEQ multiplex PCR, the TCRdb table keeps only in-frame clones and is missing some. Among 45,000 to 55,000 clones listed, roughly 92% were seen once. The input for sequencing was peripheral blood, taken after pregnancy. These receptors all stem from a female donor with multiple sclerosis, enrolled in a pregnancy study. Both conserved end residues are part of each CDR3. D genes are given only for firm matches. The listing skips clone size in some rows; elsewhere it reads once, few, many or a size class.

TGTGCCAGCAGCCCCTCGGGTGACCCCAGCCGGGGAAACACCATATATTTT | CASSPSGDPSRGNTIYF | TRBJ1-3 | - | - | TRBV9
TGCGCCAGCAGCCCGGGTTTGGGCACAGATACGCAGTATTTT | CASSPGLGTDTQYF | TRBJ2-3 | - | - | TRBV5-1
TGTGCCAGCTCACCAAGCGGGGGCTCGTATACGCAGTATTTT | CASSPSGGSYTQYF | TRBJ2-3 | once | TRBD2 | TRBV18
TGTGCCAGCAGCCGGACAGGGTTTGGTGAAGCTTTCTTT | CASSRTGFGEAFF | TRBJ1-1 | few | - | TRBV21-1
TGTGCCAGCTCACCACAGCTATTAACAGATACGCAGTATTTT | CASSPQLLTDTQYF | TRBJ2-3 | - | - | TRBV18
TGTGCCAGCAGCTGGGGGGGGTTAGCGGGGGACTCCTACGAGCAGTACTTC | CASSWGGLAGDSYEQYF | TRBJ2-7 | - | TRBD2 | TRBV7-9
TGTGCCAGCAGTGAAGCTGGACAGGGCTCCTACGAGCAGTACTTC | CASSEAGQGSYEQYF | TRBJ2-7 | once | TRBD1 | TRBV2
TGTGCCAGCCTAAGGGCAGGGGGTGCCGAGCAGTACTTC | CASLRAGGAEQYF | TRBJ2-7 | - | TRBD1 | TRBV5-4
TGTGCCAGCAGCTCGGGAGTTAGCAATCAGCCCCAGCATTTT | CASSSGVSNQPQHF | TRBJ1-5 | - | - | TRBV7-2
TGTGCCAGCAGCCAAGTAGCCAATGAGCAGTTCTTC | CASSQVANEQFF | TRBJ2-1 | - | - | TRBV14
TGTGCCAGCAGTAGAGCGGGTGCAACTAATGAAAAACTGTTTTTT | CASSRAGATNEKLFF | TRBJ1-4 | - | - | TRBV28
TGTGCCTGGAAGGGATCAGGGACAGCGGGTGAGCCCCAGCATTTT | CAWKGSGTAGEPQHF | TRBJ1-5 | - | TRBD1 | TRBV30
TGTGCCAGTAAGGGGGACAGGGTGAACACTGAAGCTTTCTTT | CASKGDRVNTEAFF | TRBJ1-1 | - | TRBD1 | TRBV19
TGTGCCAGCAGCTTTAGCGGGGGACGCACCGGGGAGCTGTTTTTT | CASSFSGGRTGELFF | TRBJ2-2 | - | TRBD2 | TRBV7-3
TGTGCCAGCAGTGAGTATAGCAATCAGCCCCAGCATTTT | CASSEYSNQPQHF | TRBJ1-5 | - | - | TRBV25-1
TGTGCCAGCAGCTCCGTGGACAGTAAGAACTATGGCTACACCTTC | CASSSVDSKNYGYTF | TRBJ1-2 | - | - | TRBV7-2